The 27 T cell receptor beta chains listed next were all sequenced from one sample in a study of T cell clones after liver transplantation (dated by TCRdb to between 2018 and 2020). Interpreted using the paper, the time point label stands for: pre-transplant. The library was prepared using the immunoSEQ multiplex PCR assay. This is the immuneACCESS table as TCRdb keeps it, with only in-frame sequences that have V and J called. A part of the clones is gone; compared with another copy, unresolved V genes explain less than half, and the rest is unexplained. In this sample the table shows about 53,000 clones, around 84% of which occur a single time. About 8.5% of the sample rests with the top ten. The material was CD4+ T cells from blood, obtained before liver transplant. The receptors stem from a human donor who received a liver transplant.

The rearrangement joins TRBV5-1 to TRBJ1-1; no clear D gene. Germline-derived CDR1 and CDR2 are SGHRS and YFSETQ. There are 13 residues in the CDR3. Trimming took off 0 bases at V and 4 bases at J, with 7 bases between the two ends. CDR3 loop: CASSLDAGTEAFF. The DNA of the CDR3 is TGCGCCAGCAGCTTGGACGCGGGCACTGAAGCTTTCTTT.

The gene calls are TRBV7-3 and TRBJ1-2, with 7 bases that match TRBD1. The CDR3 loop spans 18 amino acids. The germline V gene encodes CDR1 SGHTA and CDR2 FQGTGA. V was pared by 0 bases and J by 5 bases, with 15 bases of the junction left unmatched. CDR3 amino acids: CASSLTVGEGAYPYGYTF. The CDR3 DNA is TGTGCCAGCAGCTTAACGGTGGGGGAGGGGGCATATCCTTATGGCTACACCTTC. Complete variable domain (other parts from reference TRBV7-3 and TRBJ1-2): GAGVSQTPSNKVTEKGKYVELRCDPISGHTALYWYRQSLGQGPEFLIYFQGTGAADDSGLPNDRFFAVRPEGSVSTLKIQRTERGDSAVYLCASSLTVGEGAYPYGYTFGSGTRLTVV.

The chain couples TRBV9 to TRBJ1-2; 7 bases fit TRBD1. CDR3 length equals 15 residues. V was pared by 4 bases and J by 0 bases, with 6 bases of the junction left unmatched. Germline V gene sequence: CDR1 SGDLS, CDR2 YYNGEE. CDR3 in amino acids: CASSQTGAANYGYTF. Here the CDR3 DNA reads TGTGCCAGCAGCCAAACAGGGGCGGCTAACTATGGCTACACCTTC.

The chain uses TRBV28 and TRBJ1-6; 9 bases fit TRBD1. CDR3 length: 16 amino acids. CDR1 and CDR2 from the germline V gene are MDHEN and SYDVKM. With 6 bases clipped from V and 6 bases from J, the junction kept 9 bases outside the gene matches. CDR3 loop: CASRPRTGESNSPLHF. DNA for the CDR3: TGTGCCAGCAGGCCCAGGACAGGGGAGAGTAATTCACCCCTCCACTTT.

The chain carries TRBV19 and TRBJ1-5, with no clear D. The V end was cut by 3 bases, the J end by 5 bases, with 14 bases between. The CDR3 spans 15 residues. CDR1 and CDR2 from the germline V gene are LNHDA and SQIVND (reference sequence). The CDR3 coding sequence is TGTGCCAGTAGTATTCAATACAGTACTTATCAGCCCCAGCATTTT. Amino acids: CASSIQYSTYQPQHF.

The chain uses TRBV2 and TRBJ1-2, with no clear D. Trimming removed 8 bases at V and 8 bases at J, with 18 bases between. This CDR3 region has 13 residues. Germline loops: CDR1 SNHLY, CDR2 FYNNEI. CDR3 bases: TGTGCCAGCTCCCCAGCGAGAGCTTTGGGCTACACCTTC. Protein product: CASSPARALGYTF.

In this sample, this clone turned up once. This chain uses TRBV2 with TRBJ1-5, with D possibly being TRBD1 (5 bases). V shed 1 base and J shed 9 bases, with 13 bases lying between them. The CDR3 contains 14 residues. Looked up from germline, CDR1 is SNHLY and CDR2 is FYNNEI. The CDR3 region is CASSEEQATPPQHF. The CDR3 DNA is TGTGCCAGCAGTGAAGAACAGGCCACTCCGCCCCAGCATTTT.

The chain couples TRBV27 to TRBJ1-3; D ambiguous. Between the trimmed V and J ends, which lost 3 bases and 4 bases, there was a span of 13 bases. The CDR3 runs to 15 residues. Germline CDR1 reads MNHEY; CDR2 reads SMNVEV (reference sequence). Written as DNA, the CDR3 is TGTGCCAGCAGTTTGGGCACAACCCCGGGAAACACCATATATTTT. Amino acids: CASSLGTTPGNTIYF.

The V and J genes are TRBV15 and TRBJ1-2; possible D gene TRBD1, 5 bases. Germline values: CDR1 LNHNV, CDR2 YYDKDF (reference sequence). V was shortened by 2 bases and J by 5 bases, with 18 bases between the two germline ends. The CDR3 contains 16 residues. CDR3 amino acids: CATSRSRNGAGYGYTF. The CDR3 DNA is TGTGCCACCAGCAGAAGTAGAAACGGGGCTGGGTATGGCTACACCTTC.

This chain joins TRBV2 and TRBJ1-5, with D unresolved. The V gene lost 3 bases and the J gene lost 0 bases, with 6 bases spanning the gap. This CDR3 region has 14 residues. The germline V gene encodes CDR1 SNHLY and CDR2 FYNNEI. CDR3 sequence reads: CASSDGYSNQPQHF. DNA for the CDR3: TGTGCCAGCAGTGATGGTTATAGCAATCAGCCCCAGCATTTT.

J is TRBJ2-7 and V is TRBV18, with 7 bases matching TRBD1. The CDR3 runs to 13 residues. V gave up 1 base and J gave up 11 bases; unmatched junction bases: 8. Germline loops: CDR1 KGHSH, CDR2 LQKENI. The CDR3: CASSPLETGRKYF. DNA of the CDR3: TGTGCCAGCTCACCACTCGAGACAGGGAGAAAGTACTTC.

The chain carries TRBV11-2 and TRBJ1-1, with D possibly matching TRBD1 (5 bases). Trimming cost V 7 bases and J 6 bases, with 15 bases left between them. The CDR3 totals 13 residues. CDR1 and CDR2 from the germline V gene are SGHAT and FQNNGV. DNA for the CDR3: TGTGCCAGCAAGGGCCAGGGTCTCCCTGAAGCTTTCTTT. Translating gives CASKGQGLPEAFF.

The CDR3 coding sequence is TGTGCCAGCAGGGGGGCCGTCAATCAGCCCCAGCATTTT. This encodes CASRGAVNQPQHF. The chain couples TRBV28 to TRBJ1-5; D possibly corresponds to TRBD1 (6 bases). Trimming took off 6 bases at V and 3 bases at J, with 9 bases between the two ends. Looked up from germline, CDR1 is MDHEN and CDR2 is SYDVKM. The length of the CDR3 is 13 residues.

The chain is built from TRBV5-1 and TRBJ1-1; D is unclear. Trimming took 2 bases from V and 3 from J, leaving 14 bases between them. The CDR3 loop spans 15 amino acids. Looked up from germline, CDR1 is SGHRS and CDR2 is YFSETQ. The CDR3 region is CASSFSTDPDTEAFF. The CDR3 DNA reads TGCGCCAGCAGCTTCTCGACGGACCCGGACACTGAAGCTTTCTTT.

V and J are TRBV27 and TRBJ1-1; D gene unclear. V was trimmed by 2 bases and J by 1 base, leaving 5 bases between them. This CDR3 contains 13 residues. The germline V gene has CDR1 MNHEY and CDR2 SMNVEV (reference sequence). The CDR3 sequence: CASSLGRNTEAFF. The CDR3 DNA sequence: TGTGCCAGCAGTTTAGGCAGGAACACTGAAGCTTTCTTT.

CDR3: CAWEQGGQPQHF. The CDR3 nucleotides are TGTGCCTGGGAACAGGGAGGCCAGCCCCAGCATTTT. The chain has TRBV30 and TRBJ1-5; D may be TRBD1 (6 bases). Germline lookup yields CDR1 GTSNPN and CDR2 SVGIG (reference sequence). Between the trimmed V and J ends, which lost 5 bases and 7 bases, there was a span of 12 bases. The length of the CDR3 is 12 residues.

The chain combines TRBV4-2 with TRBJ2-7; 7 bases are a match to TRBD1. Unmatched junction bases numbered 4, after V lost 0 bases and J lost 2 bases. Germline V gene sequence: CDR1 LGHNA, CDR2 YNFKEQ. The CDR3 runs to 15 residues. The DNA for the CDR3 is TGTGCCAGCAGCCAAGACTGGACAGGCACCTACGAGCAGTACTTC. Protein sequence: CASSQDWTGTYEQYF.

V is TRBV29-1 and J is TRBJ2-5; D might be TRBD1 (6 bases). V lost 5 bases and J lost 5, with 12 bases in between. This CDR3 has 12 amino acids. Germline-derived CDR1 and CDR2 are SQVTM and ANQGSEA. In DNA, the CDR3 is TGCAGCGTTAACGATAGGGGGGAGACCCAGTACTTC. Amino acid sequence: CSVNDRGETQYF.

This CDR3 reads CASSLTAGLADTQYF. In DNA form, the CDR3 reads TGTGCCAGCAGCTTGACTGCAGGGTTGGCAGATACGCAGTATTTT. V and J are TRBV5-4 and TRBJ2-3; TRBD1 might be the D (5 bases). The CDR3 loop spans 15 amino acids. The V gene's germline CDR1 is SGHNT and CDR2 YYREEE (reference sequence). With 1 base removed from V and 4 bases from J, the gap between germline ends came to 13 bases.

This sequence joins TRBV2 and TRBJ2-1; D tentatively fits TRBD1 or TRBD2 (5 bases each). Trimming took 3 bases from V and 2 from J, leaving 14 bases between them. The CDR3 contains 16 residues. Germline lookup yields CDR1 SNHLY and CDR2 FYNNEI. This CDR3 is CASSDRGSGTYNEQFF. The DNA of the CDR3 is TGTGCCAGCAGTGATCGGGGCAGCGGTACCTACAATGAGCAGTTCTTC.

This rearrangement joins TRBV19 to TRBJ1-4, with 9 nucleotides matching TRBD1. The CDR3 has 14 amino acids. Germline V gene lookup returns CDR1 LNHDA and CDR2 SQIVND (reference sequence). The junction had 2 bases not matched to a gene; V was cut back by 3 bases and J by 6 bases. This CDR3 reads CASSMGQGDEKLFF. The DNA of the CDR3 is TGTGCCAGTAGTATGGGACAGGGCGATGAAAAACTGTTTTTT.

The chain links TRBV27 to TRBJ2-2; the D is unclear. Germline CDR1 MNHEY, CDR2 SMNVEV (reference sequence). Trimming pared 2 bases from V and 4 bases from J, leaving 11 bases between. The CDR3 sequence is 15 residues long. CDR3: CASSLVGSGTGELFF. In DNA, the CDR3 is TGTGCCAGCAGTTTAGTAGGATCGGGCACCGGGGAGCTGTTTTTT.

V gene TRBV5-4 combines with J gene TRBJ1-1, with D unresolved. The CDR3 has 14 residues. V was pared by 3 bases and J by 2 bases, with 11 bases between. Germline-derived CDR1 and CDR2 are SGHNT and YYREEE (reference sequence). The CDR3 DNA sequence: TGTGCCAGCAGCTCTGGACGGTCTAACACTGAAGCTTTCTTT. This translates into CASSSGRSNTEAFF.

The chain couples TRBV2 to TRBJ1-4, with 9 bases identical to TRBD1. Per germline, CDR1 SNHLY and CDR2 FYNNEI. The length of the CDR3 is 19 residues. The ends lost 10 bases at V and 6 bases at J; junction bases unmatched: 24. CDR3 coding DNA: TGTGCCACCCGTGGGGGGTTCGGACAGGGGACTCCGGGGGATGAAAAACTGTTTTTT. Translation: CATRGGFGQGTPGDEKLFF.

J is TRBJ1-2 and V is TRBV6-1; D is perhaps TRBD1 (5 bases). CDR1 is MNHNS and CDR2 is SASEGT in the germline V gene. Between the trimmed V and J ends, which lost 8 bases and 3 bases, there was a span of 7 bases. This CDR3 is 11 amino acids long. The CDR3 loop is CASGTDYGYTF. The CDR3 DNA sequence: TGTGCCAGCGGGACTGACTATGGCTACACCTTC.

This chain uses TRBV2 with TRBJ2-2, with D uncertain. Germline V gives CDR1 SNHLY, CDR2 FYNNEI. Trimming removed 6 bases from V and 6 bases from J, with 11 bases in between. The CDR3 totals 13 residues. The CDR3 here is CASSPWNSGELFF. CDR3 nucleotide sequence: TGTGCCAGCAGCCCTTGGAATTCCGGGGAGCTGTTTTTT.

V and J are TRBV6-1 and TRBJ2-5; 8 nucleotides align to TRBD2. Germline assignment: CDR1 MNHNS and CDR2 SASEGT. J gave up 5 bases and V 1 base, and 9 bases lay outside the gene matches. The CDR3 totals 16 residues. The CDR3 reads CASSEGKNGRGETQYF. In nucleotides, the CDR3 is TGTGCCAGCAGTGAAGGAAAGAACGGGAGGGGGGAGACCCAGTACTTC.